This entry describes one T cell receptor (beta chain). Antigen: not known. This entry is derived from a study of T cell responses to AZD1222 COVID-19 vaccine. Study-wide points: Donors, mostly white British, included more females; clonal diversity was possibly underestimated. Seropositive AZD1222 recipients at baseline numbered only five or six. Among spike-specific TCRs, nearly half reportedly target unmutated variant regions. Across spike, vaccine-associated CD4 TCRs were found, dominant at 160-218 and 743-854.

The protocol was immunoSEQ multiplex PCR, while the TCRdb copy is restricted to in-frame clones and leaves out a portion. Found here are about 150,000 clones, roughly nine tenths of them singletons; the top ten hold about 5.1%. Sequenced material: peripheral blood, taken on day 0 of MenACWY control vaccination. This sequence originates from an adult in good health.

Here the CDR3 DNA reads TGTGCCAGCAGTCGAGACCTTAACTATGGCTACACCTTC. Translated, it gives CASSRDLNYGYTF. V is TRBV6-5 and J is TRBJ1-2; no clear D gene. Germline CDR1 is MNHEY and CDR2 is SVGAGI. Trimming stripped 5 bases from V and 1 base from J, with 8 bases between. The CDR3 is 13 amino acids.